This record looks at one T cell receptor (beta chain) sequence and its context. This record comes from a study of technical replicates of blood from a few donors. The method was immunoSEQ multiplex PCR; TCRdb's version includes in-frame clones alone and lacks a portion of them. The top ten hold approximately 14% of the sample, which has 12,000 or so clones, 60% to 85% seen once. The CDR3 length is 14 residues. The J segment lost 2 bases and the V segment lost 0 bases, leaving 1 base of the junction unmatched. CDR1 and CDR2 (germline): SGHRS, YFSETQ. The V gene is TRBV5-1, the J gene TRBJ2-5; 7 nucleotides line up with TRBD2. This TCR was sampled from a human donor in good health. The sequencing sample was made of PBMCs. In DNA, the CDR3 is TGCGCCAGCAGCTTGGGAGCGGGACAAGAGACCCAGTACTTC. Its translation: CASSLGAGQETQYF.